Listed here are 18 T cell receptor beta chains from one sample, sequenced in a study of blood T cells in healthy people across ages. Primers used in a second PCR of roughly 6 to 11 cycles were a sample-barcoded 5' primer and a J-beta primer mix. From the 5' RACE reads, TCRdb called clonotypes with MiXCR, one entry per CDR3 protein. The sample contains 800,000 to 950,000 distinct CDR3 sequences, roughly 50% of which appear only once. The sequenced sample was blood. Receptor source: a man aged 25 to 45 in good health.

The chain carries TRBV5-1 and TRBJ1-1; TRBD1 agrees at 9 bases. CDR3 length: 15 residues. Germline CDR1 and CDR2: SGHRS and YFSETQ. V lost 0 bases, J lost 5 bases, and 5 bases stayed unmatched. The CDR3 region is CASSLGDRAETEAFF. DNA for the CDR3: TGCGCCAGCAGCTTGGGGGACAGGGCGGAAACTGAAGCTTTCTTT.

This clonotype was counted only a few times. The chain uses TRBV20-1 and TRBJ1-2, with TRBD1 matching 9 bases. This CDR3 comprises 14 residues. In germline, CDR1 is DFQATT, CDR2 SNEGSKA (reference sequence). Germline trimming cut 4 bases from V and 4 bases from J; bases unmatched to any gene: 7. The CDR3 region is CSAKSRDRAYGYTF. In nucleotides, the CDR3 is TGCAGTGCTAAATCCCGGGACAGGGCCTATGGCTACACCTTC.

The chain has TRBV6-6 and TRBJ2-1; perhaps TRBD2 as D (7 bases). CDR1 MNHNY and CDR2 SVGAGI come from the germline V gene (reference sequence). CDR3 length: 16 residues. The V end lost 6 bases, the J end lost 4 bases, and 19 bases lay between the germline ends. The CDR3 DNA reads TGTGCCAGCAGCCAAGGGGGACTAATTACTTACAATGAGCAGTTCTTC. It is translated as CASSQGGLITYNEQFF.

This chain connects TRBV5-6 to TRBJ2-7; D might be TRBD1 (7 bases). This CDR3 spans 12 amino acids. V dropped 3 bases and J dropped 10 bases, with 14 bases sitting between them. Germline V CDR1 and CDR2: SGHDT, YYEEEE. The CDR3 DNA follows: TGTGCCAGCAGCTCCCAGGGGGAGGCCCAGTACTTC. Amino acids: CASSSQGEAQYF.

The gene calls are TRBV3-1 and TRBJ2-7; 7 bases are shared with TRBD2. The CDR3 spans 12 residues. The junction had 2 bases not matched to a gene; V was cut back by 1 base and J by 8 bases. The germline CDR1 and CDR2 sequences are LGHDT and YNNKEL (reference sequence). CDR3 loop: CASSQGEGQQYF. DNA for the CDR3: TGTGCCAGCAGCCAAGGGGAGGGCCAGCAGTACTTC.

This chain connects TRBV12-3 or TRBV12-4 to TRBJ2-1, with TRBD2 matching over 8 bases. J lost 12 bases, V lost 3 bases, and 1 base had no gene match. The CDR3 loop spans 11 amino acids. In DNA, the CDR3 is TGTGCCAGCAGTTTCACTAGCGGGCAGTTCTTC. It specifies CASSFTSGQFF.

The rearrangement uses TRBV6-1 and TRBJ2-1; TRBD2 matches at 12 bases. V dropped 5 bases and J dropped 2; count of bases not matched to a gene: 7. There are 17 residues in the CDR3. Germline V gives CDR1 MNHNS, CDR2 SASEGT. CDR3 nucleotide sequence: TGTGCCAGCAGTCGACTAGCGGGGGAGGTGACCTACAATGAGCAGTTCTTC. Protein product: CASSRLAGEVTYNEQFF.

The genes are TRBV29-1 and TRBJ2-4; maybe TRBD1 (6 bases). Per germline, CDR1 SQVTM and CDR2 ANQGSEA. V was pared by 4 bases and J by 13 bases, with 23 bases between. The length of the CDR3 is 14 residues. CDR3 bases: TGCAGCGTTGCCTTAAGGACAGATACGCGAGAGCAGTACTTC. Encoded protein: CSVALRTDTREQYF.

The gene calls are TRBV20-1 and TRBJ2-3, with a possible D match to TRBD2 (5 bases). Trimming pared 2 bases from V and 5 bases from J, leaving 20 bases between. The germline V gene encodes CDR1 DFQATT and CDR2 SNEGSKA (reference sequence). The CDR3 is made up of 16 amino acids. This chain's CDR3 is CSARPLDWKAVDTQYF. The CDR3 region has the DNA TGCAGTGCTAGACCGCTAGACTGGAAAGCGGTAGATACGCAGTATTTT.

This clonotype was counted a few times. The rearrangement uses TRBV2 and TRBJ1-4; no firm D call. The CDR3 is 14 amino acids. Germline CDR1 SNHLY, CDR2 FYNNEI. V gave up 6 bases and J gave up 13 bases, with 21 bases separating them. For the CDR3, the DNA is TGTGCCAGCAGCGAAACGTTGTCTCCTGGCTTACTGTTTTTT. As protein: CASSETLSPGLLFF.

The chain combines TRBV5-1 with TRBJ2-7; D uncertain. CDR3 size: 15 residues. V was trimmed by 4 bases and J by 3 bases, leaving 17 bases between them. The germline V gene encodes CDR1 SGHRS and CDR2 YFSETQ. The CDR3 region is CASSGFLGRNYEQYF. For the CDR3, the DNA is TGCGCCAGCAGCGGATTTCTAGGACGGAACTACGAGCAGTACTTC.

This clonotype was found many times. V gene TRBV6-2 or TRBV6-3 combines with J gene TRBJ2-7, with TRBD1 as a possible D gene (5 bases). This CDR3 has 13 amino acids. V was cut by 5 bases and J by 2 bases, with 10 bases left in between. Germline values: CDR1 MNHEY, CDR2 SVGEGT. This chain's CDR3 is CASSKDRAYEQYF. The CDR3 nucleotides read TGTGCCAGCAGTAAAGACAGAGCCTACGAGCAGTACTTC.

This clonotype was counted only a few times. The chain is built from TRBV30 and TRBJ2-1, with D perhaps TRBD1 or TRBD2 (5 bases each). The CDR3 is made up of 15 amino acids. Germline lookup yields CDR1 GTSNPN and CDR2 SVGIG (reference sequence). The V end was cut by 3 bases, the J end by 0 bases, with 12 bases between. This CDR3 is CAWSGTVSSYNEQFF. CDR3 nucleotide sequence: TGTGCCTGGAGCGGGACGGTCAGCTCCTACAATGAGCAGTTCTTC.

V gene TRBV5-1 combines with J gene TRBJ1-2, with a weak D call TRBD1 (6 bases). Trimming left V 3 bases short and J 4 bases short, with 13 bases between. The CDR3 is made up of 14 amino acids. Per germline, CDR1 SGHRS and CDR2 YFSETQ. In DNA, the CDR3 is TGCGCCAGCAGCTCGGGACACCCATTCTATGGCTACACCTTC. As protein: CASSSGHPFYGYTF. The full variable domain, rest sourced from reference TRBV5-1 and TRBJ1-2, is KAGVTQTPRYLIKTRGQQVTLSCSPISGHRSVSWYQQTPGQGLQFLFEYFSETQRNKGNFPGRFSGRQFSNSRSEMNVSTLELGDSALYLCASSSGHPFYGYTFGSGTRLTVV.

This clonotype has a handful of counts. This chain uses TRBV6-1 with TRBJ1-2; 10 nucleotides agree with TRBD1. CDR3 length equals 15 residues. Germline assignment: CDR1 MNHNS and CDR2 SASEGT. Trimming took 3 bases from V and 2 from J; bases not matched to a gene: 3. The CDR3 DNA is TGTGCCAGCAGTGAGAAGGGACAGGGGAACTATGGCTACACCTTC. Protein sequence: CASSEKGQGNYGYTF.

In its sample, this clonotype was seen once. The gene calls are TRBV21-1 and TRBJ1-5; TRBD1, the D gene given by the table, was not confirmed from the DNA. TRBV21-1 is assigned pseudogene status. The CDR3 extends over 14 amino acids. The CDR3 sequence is CASSHRGFHQPQHF. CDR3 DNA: TGTGCCAGCAGCCATCGGGGGTTTCACCAGCCCCAGCATTTT.

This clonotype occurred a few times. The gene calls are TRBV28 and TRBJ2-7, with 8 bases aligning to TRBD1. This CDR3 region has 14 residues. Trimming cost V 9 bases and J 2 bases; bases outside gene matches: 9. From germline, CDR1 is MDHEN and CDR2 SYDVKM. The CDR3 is CASESQGAAYEQYF. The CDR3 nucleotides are TGTGCCAGTGAGTCCCAGGGGGCCGCCTACGAGCAGTACTTC.

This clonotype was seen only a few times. CDR3 residues: CSARDGDSYNEQFF. CDR3 in DNA: TGCAGTGCTAGAGATGGCGACTCCTACAATGAGCAGTTCTTC. The V call is TRBV20-1, the J call TRBJ2-1, with unresolved D. With 0 bases removed from V and 0 bases from J, the gap between germline ends came to 6 bases. The CDR3 is 14 amino acids. Germline lookup yields CDR1 DFQATT and CDR2 SNEGSKA (reference sequence).